This T cell receptor beta chain was profiled in a study of T cell responses to AZD1222 COVID-19 vaccine. At the level of the study: The analysis combined second doses at about 4 or about 12 weeks.

Study-wide results and caveats: Clonal diversity was possibly underestimated; the donors were predominantly white British and more often female.

Generated by immunoSEQ multiplex PCR, the TCRdb table keeps only in-frame clones and is missing some. The sample contains some 130,000 clones, approximately 90% of which appear only once. To note about this clone: Antigen unknown.

This clonotype was sampled from an adult in good health. Sequencing was performed on peripheral blood, taken on day 0 of AZD1222 vaccination.

The chain's CDR3 is CASSYWPESNQPQHF. The CDR3 nucleotides are TGTGCCAGCAGTTATTGGCCAGAGAGCAATCAGCCCCAGCATTTT. The rearrangement links TRBV6-6 to TRBJ1-5; D is unclear. Germline CDR1 reads MNHNY; CDR2 reads SVGAGI (reference sequence). The V end lost 3 bases, the J end lost 1 base, and 10 bases lay between the germline ends. This CDR3 is 15 amino acids long.